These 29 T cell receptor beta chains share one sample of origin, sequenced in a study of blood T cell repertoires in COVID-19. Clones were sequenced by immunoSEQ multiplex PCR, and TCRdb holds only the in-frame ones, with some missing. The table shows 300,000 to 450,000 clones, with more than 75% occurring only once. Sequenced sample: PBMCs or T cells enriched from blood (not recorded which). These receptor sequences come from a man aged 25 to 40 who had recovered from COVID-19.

The CDR3, as DNA: TGTGCCAGCAGCCCCGGGACATCCGAAGCTTTCTTT. Amino acid sequence: CASSPGTSEAFF. The chain combines TRBV13 with TRBJ1-1; TRBD1 might be the D (6 bases). Deletions cut 5 bases from V and 8 bases from J, with 12 bases between. Germline CDR1 reads PRHDT; CDR2 reads FYEKMQ (reference sequence). The CDR3 loop spans 12 amino acids.

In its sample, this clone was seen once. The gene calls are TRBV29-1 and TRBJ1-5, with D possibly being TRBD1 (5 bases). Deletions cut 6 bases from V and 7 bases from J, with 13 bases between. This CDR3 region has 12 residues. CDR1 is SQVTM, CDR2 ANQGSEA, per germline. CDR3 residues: CSVRGERQPQHF. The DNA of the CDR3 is TGCAGCGTCCGGGGGGAACGACAGCCCCAGCATTTT.

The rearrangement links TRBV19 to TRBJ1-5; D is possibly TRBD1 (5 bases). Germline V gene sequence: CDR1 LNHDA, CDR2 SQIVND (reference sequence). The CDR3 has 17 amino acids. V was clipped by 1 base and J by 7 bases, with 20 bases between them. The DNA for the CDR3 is TGTGCCAGTAGTATAGTTGGTGCGGGGGGGTTTGGACAGCCCCAGCATTTT. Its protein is CASSIVGAGGFGQPQHF.

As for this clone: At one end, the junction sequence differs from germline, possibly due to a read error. CDR3 in amino acids: CASSLHGDTIYF. In DNA, the CDR3 is TGTGCCAGCAGCTTACATGGAGACACCATATATTTT. The chain couples TRBV7-9 to TRBJ1-3; D gene unclear. From germline, CDR1 is SEHNR and CDR2 FQNEAQ (reference sequence). The CDR3 has 12 amino acids.

The CDR3 DNA reads as TGCGCCAGCAGCTTACAGGCCCAAGAGACCCAGTACTTC. Amino acids: CASSLQAQETQYF. The chain links TRBV5-1 to TRBJ2-5; possibly TRBD1 for D (5 bases). V lost 2 bases to trimming and J lost 1 base, with 6 bases between them. Looked up from germline, CDR1 is SGHRS and CDR2 is YFSETQ. CDR3 length equals 13 residues.

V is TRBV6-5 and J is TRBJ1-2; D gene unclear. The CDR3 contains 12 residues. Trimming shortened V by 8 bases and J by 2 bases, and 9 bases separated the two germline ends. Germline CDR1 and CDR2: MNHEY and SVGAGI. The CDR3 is CASARSNYGYTF. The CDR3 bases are TGTGCCAGCGCGCGTTCCAACTATGGCTACACCTTC.

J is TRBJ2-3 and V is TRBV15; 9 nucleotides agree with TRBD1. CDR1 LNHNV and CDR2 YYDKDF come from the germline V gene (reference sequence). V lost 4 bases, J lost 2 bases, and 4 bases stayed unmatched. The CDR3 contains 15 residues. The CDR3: CATSKGQGYTDTQYF. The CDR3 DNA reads TGTGCCACCAGCAAAGGACAGGGGTACACAGATACGCAGTATTTT.

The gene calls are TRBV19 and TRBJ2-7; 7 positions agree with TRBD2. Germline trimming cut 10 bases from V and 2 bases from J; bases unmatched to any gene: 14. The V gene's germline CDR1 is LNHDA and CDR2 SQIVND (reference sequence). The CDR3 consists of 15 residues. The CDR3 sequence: CATTRGGGAPYEQYF. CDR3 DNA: TGTGCCACCACCCGAGGCGGGGGAGCGCCCTACGAGCAGTACTTC.

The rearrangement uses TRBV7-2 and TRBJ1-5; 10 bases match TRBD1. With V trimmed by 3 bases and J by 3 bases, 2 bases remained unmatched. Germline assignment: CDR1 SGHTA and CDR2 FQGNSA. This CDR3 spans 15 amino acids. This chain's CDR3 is CASSFGQGVNQPQHF. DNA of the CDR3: TGTGCCAGCAGCTTCGGACAGGGGGTCAATCAGCCCCAGCATTTT.

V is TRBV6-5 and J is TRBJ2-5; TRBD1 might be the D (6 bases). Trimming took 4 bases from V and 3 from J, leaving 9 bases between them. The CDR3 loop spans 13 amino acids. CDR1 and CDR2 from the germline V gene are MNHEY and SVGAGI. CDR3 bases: TGTGCCAGCAGTTCTAGGACAGAAGAGACCCAGTACTTC. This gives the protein CASSSRTEETQYF.

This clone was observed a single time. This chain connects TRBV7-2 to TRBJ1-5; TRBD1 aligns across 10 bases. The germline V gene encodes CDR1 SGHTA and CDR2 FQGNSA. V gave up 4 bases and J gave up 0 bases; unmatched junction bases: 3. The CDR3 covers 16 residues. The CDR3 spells CASSWTGGYSNQPQHF. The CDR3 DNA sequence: TGTGCCAGCAGCTGGACAGGGGGATATAGCAATCAGCCCCAGCATTTT.

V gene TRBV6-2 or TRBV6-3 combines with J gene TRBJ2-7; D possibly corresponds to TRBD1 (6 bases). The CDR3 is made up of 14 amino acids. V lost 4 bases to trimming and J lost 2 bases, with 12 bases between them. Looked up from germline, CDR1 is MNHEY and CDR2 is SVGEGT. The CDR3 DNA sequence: TGTGCCAGCAGTTCCCCGACAGGTACCTACGAGCAGTACTTC. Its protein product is CASSSPTGTYEQYF.

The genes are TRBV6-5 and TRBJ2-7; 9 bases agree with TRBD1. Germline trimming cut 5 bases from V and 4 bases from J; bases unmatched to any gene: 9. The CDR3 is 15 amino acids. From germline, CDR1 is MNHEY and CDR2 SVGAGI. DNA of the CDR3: TGTGCCAGCAGTCTAACGACAGGGGGACCGTACGAGCAGTACTTC. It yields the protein CASSLTTGGPYEQYF.

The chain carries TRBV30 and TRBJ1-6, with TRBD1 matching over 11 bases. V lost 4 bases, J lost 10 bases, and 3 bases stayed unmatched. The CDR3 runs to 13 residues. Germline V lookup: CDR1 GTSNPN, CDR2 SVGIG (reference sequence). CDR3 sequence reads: CAWIGTGGSPLHF. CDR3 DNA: TGTGCCTGGATTGGGACAGGGGGATCACCCCTCCACTTT.

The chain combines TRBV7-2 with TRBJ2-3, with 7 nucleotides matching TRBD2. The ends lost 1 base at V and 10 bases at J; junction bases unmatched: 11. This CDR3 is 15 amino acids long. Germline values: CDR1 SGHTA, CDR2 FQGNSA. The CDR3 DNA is TGTGCCAGCAGCTTAGGTGGGGGGGACTATTCGGCGCAGTATTTT. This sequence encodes CASSLGGGDYSAQYF.

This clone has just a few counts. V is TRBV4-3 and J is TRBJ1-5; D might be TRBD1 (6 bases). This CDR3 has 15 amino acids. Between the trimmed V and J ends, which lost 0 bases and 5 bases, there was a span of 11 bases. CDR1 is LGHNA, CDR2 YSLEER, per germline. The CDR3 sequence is CASSQDGRGYQPQHF. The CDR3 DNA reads TGCGCCAGCAGCCAAGATGGCAGGGGCTATCAGCCCCAGCATTTT.

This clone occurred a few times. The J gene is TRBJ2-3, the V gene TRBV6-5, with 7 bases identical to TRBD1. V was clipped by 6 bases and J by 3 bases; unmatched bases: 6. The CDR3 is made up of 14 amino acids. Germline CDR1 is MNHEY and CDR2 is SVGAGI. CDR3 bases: TGTGCCAGCAGCTACGACAGGGAGACAGATACGCAGTATTTT. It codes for CASSYDRETDTQYF.

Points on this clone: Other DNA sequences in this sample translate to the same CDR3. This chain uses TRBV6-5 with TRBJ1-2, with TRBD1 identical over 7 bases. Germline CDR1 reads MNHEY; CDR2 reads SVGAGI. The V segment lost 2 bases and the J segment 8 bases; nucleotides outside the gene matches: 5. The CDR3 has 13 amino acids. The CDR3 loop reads CASSYGQGGGYTF. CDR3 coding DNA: TGTGCCAGCAGTTACGGGCAGGGGGGCGGCTACACCTTC.

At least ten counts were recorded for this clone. The CDR3 loop reads CASSPQVTSREAFF. The DNA of the CDR3 is TGCGCCAGCAGCCCTCAGGTTACCAGCCGTGAAGCTTTCTTT. The chain combines TRBV4-1 with TRBJ1-1; D is unclear. V was trimmed by 4 bases and J by 7 bases, leaving 16 bases between them. Per germline, CDR1 MGHRA and CDR2 YSYEKL. The length of the CDR3 is 14 residues.

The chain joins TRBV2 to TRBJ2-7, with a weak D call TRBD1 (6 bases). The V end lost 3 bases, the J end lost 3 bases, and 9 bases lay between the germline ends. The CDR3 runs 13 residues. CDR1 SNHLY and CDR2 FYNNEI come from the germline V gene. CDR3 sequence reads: CASSERTDYEQYF. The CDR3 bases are TGTGCCAGCAGTGAGAGGACAGACTACGAGCAGTACTTC.

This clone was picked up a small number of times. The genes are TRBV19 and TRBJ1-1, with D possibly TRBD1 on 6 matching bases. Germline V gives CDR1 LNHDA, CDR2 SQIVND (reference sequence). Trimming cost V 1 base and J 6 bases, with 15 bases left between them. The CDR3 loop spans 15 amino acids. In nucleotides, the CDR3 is TGTGCCAGTAGTATAGTAGGGGGAAACGGCCCTGAAGCTTTCTTT. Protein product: CASSIVGGNGPEAFF.

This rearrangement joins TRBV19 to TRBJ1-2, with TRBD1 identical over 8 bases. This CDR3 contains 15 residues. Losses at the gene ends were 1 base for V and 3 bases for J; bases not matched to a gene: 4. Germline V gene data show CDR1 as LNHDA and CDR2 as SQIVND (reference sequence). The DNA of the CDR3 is TGTGCCAGTAGTATAGGGTGGACAGGGCACTATGGCTACACCTTC. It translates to CASSIGWTGHYGYTF. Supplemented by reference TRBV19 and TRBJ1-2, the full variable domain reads DGGITQSPKYLFRKEGQNVTLSCEQNLNHDAMYWYRQDPGQGLRLIYYSQIVNDFQKGDIAEGYSVSREKKESFPLTVTSAQKNPTAFYLCASSIGWTGHYGYTFGSGTRLTVV.

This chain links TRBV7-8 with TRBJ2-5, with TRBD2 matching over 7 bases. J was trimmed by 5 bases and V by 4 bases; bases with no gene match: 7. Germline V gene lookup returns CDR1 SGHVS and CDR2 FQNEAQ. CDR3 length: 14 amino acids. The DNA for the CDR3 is TGTGCCAGCAGCTCATTTAGGCGGGGGGAGACCCAGTACTTC. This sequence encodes CASSSFRRGETQYF.

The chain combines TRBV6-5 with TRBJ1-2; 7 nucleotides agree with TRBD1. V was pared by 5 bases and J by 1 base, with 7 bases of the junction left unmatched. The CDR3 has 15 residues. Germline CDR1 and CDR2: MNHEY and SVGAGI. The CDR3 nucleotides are TGTGCCAGCAGTCCTCGGGACAGCGGTAACTATGGCTACACCTTC. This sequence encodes CASSPRDSGNYGYTF.

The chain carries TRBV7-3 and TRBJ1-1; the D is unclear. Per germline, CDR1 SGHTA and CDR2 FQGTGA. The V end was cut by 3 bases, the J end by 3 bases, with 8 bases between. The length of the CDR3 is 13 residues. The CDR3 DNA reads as TGTGCCAGCAGCTTGTCCGTCTACACTGAAGCTTTCTTT. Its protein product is CASSLSVYTEAFF.

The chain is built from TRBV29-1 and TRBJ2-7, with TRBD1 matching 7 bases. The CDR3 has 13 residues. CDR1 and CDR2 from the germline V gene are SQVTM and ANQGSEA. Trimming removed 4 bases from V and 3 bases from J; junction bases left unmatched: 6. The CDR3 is CSVGTGDLYEQYF. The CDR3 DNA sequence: TGCAGCGTTGGTACAGGGGACCTCTACGAGCAGTACTTC.

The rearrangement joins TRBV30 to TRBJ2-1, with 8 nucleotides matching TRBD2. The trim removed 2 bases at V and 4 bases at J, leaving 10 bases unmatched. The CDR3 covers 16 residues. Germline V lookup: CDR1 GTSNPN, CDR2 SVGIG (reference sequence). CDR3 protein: CAWSLSSGGLYNEQFF. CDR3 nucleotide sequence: TGTGCCTGGAGTCTCTCGAGCGGGGGACTGTACAATGAGCAGTTCTTC.

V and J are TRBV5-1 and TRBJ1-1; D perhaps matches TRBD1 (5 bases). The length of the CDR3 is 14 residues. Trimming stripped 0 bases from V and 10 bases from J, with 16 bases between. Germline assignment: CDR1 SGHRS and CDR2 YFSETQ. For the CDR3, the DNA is TGCGCCAGCAGCTTGGCCGGAGGGGAGGCGGTAGCTTTCTTT. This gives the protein CASSLAGGEAVAFF.

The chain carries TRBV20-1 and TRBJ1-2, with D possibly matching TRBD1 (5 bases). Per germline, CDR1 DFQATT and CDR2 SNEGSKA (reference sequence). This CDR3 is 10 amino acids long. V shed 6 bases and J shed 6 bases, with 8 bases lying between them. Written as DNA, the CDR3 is TGCAGTGCCAAAGGGGATGGCTACACCTTC. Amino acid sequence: CSAKGDGYTF.